The clone carrying this T cell receptor beta chain was seen more than once but under ten times. Its target is unknown. Germline-derived CDR1 and CDR2 are MNHEY and SVGEGT. The germline V and J ends were trimmed by 4 bases and 8 bases, with 11 bases remaining between them. This CDR3 comprises 13 residues. This record comes from a study of T-cell memory formation after mild COVID-19. Study-level points and caveats: The finding that pre-infection memory included some responding clones suggested that cross-reactive memory joined.

TCRdb analysed the 5' RACE reads with MiXCR anew, one entry per CDR3 protein. The profile covers about 350,000 distinct CDR3 sequences, with about an eighth appearing a single time and approximately 21% taken by the ten largest. The chain couples TRBV6-2 or TRBV6-3 to TRBJ1-4; a possible D gene is TRBD1 (5 bases). The receptor was isolated from a man younger than 30 who had mild COVID-19 (a few samples of this study predate the infection). Cell type and time point are not known. Specimen: PBMCs or a T cell subset sorted from them (not recorded which). CDR3 nucleotides: TGTGCCAGCAGTTCCGGGGGTTACGAAAAACTGTTTTTT. Protein product: CASSSGGYEKLFF.